This is a list of T cell receptor beta chains from one sample in a study of blood T cell repertoires in COVID-19. Assay used: immunoSEQ multiplex PCR; TCRdb lists only in-frame clones, some missing. The sample holds a few hundred thousand clones; approximately 90% are singletons and the top ten take approximately 5.3%. The sample was PBMCs or T cells enriched from blood (not recorded which). The source is a woman in her 30s who had recovered from COVID-19. Each CDR3 is given with its conserved first and last residue. The order of the fields is clone size, V gene, J gene, D gene, CDR3 DNA, CDR3 protein. A D gene is named only where the DNA matches it firmly. Rows may omit the clone size; those that give it use once, few, many or a size class.

clone size: -; V gene: TRBV11-2; J gene: TRBJ2-5; D gene: TRBD2; CDR3 DNA: TGTGCCAGCAGCTTAGGGGCTAGCGGGGCGCAAGAGACCCAGTACTTC; CDR3 protein: CASSLGASGAQETQYF
clone size: -; V gene: TRBV7-9; J gene: TRBJ1-6; D gene: -; CDR3 DNA: TGTGCCAGCAGCCCAACTACAGCGGCCCTCCACTTT; CDR3 protein: CASSPTTAALHF
clone size: -; V gene: TRBV6-2/TRBV6-3; J gene: TRBJ1-1; D gene: -; CDR3 DNA: TGTGCCAGCAGTTACTCCCGCAAGGGAGGAATTAAGGGCACTGAAGCTTTCTTT; CDR3 protein: CASSYSRKGGIKGTEAFF
clone size: -; V gene: TRBV5-1; J gene: TRBJ1-2; D gene: TRBD1; CDR3 DNA: TGCGCCAGCAGCACAGGGGGAGTCGGCTATGGCTACACCTTC; CDR3 protein: CASSTGGVGYGYTF
clone size: -; V gene: TRBV4-1; J gene: TRBJ2-2; D gene: -; CDR3 DNA: TGCGCCAGCAGCCAAGGACCGGGAAGGTACACCGGGGAGCTGTTTTTT; CDR3 protein: CASSQGPGRYTGELFF
clone size: once; V gene: TRBV12-3/TRBV12-4; J gene: TRBJ2-5; D gene: TRBD2; CDR3 DNA: TGTGCCAGCAGCCCAACTAGCGGGGGAGCCCAGTACTTC; CDR3 protein: CASSPTSGGAQYF
clone size: -; V gene: TRBV6-5; J gene: TRBJ1-5; D gene: -; CDR3 DNA: TGTGCCAGCAGTTACACGGGGAATCAGCCCCAGCATTTT; CDR3 protein: CASSYTGNQPQHF
clone size: -; V gene: TRBV2; J gene: TRBJ2-7; D gene: TRBD1; CDR3 DNA: TGTGCCAGCAGAAGGGGGACAGGGGGTTCCTACGAGCAGTACTTC; CDR3 protein: CASRRGTGGSYEQYF
clone size: -; V gene: TRBV5-6; J gene: TRBJ1-1; D gene: -; CDR3 DNA: TGTGCCAGCAGCTTTTCCGCCCGGGACACTGAAGCTTTCTTT; CDR3 protein: CASSFSARDTEAFF
clone size: -; V gene: TRBV19; J gene: TRBJ1-3; D gene: -; CDR3 DNA: TGTGCCAGTAGTATGGGCGCTTCTGGAAACACCATATATTTT; CDR3 protein: CASSMGASGNTIYF
clone size: few; V gene: TRBV7-2; J gene: TRBJ2-1; D gene: TRBD2; CDR3 DNA: TGTGCCAGCAGCCGCCCGGGACTAGCGGGGGGGCTGAATGAGCAGTTCTTC; CDR3 protein: CASSRPGLAGGLNEQFF
clone size: -; V gene: TRBV7-2; J gene: TRBJ2-5; D gene: TRBD2; CDR3 DNA: TGTGCCAGCAGCTTAGGGGCTAGCGGGAAAGAGACCCAGTACTTC; CDR3 protein: CASSLGASGKETQYF
clone size: -; V gene: TRBV11-2; J gene: TRBJ1-6; D gene: TRBD1; CDR3 DNA: TGTGCCAGCAGCTTAACACCCCGACAGGGGAATTCACCCCTCCACTTT; CDR3 protein: CASSLTPRQGNSPLHF
clone size: -; V gene: TRBV3-1/TRBV3-2; J gene: TRBJ1-2; D gene: -; CDR3 DNA: TGTGCCAGCAGCCAATCCCCAGGGCCGCTTAACTATGGCTACACCTTC; CDR3 protein: CASSQSPGPLNYGYTF
clone size: -; V gene: TRBV6-1; J gene: TRBJ1-2; D gene: -; CDR3 DNA: TGTGCCAGCAGTGAAGTGGGAGCGCACTATGGCTACACCTTC; CDR3 protein: CASSEVGAHYGYTF
clone size: few; V gene: TRBV18; J gene: TRBJ1-6; D gene: -; CDR3 DNA: TGTGCCAGCTCACTAAAAACAGGGAATTCACCCCTCCACTTT; CDR3 protein: CASSLKTGNSPLHF
clone size: -; V gene: TRBV3-1/TRBV3-2; J gene: TRBJ2-2; D gene: -; CDR3 DNA: TGTGCCAGCAGCCAAGTGTTTGACAGCGGGGAGCTGTTTTTT; CDR3 protein: CASSQVFDSGELFF
clone size: once; V gene: TRBV29-1; J gene: TRBJ2-3; D gene: -; CDR3 DNA: TGCAGCGTTGAGGGGCCGTACACAGATACGCAGTATTTT; CDR3 protein: CSVEGPYTDTQYF
clone size: -; V gene: TRBV27; J gene: TRBJ2-1; D gene: TRBD2; CDR3 DNA: TGTGCCAGCAGTTTAGTAGGCCTAGCGGGCCCTAGCTCCTACAATGAGCAGTTCTTC; CDR3 protein: CASSLVGLAGPSSYNEQFF
clone size: -; V gene: TRBV3-1/TRBV3-2; J gene: TRBJ1-2; D gene: TRBD1; CDR3 DNA: TGTGCCAGCAGCCGGACAGGGCTTGGCTACACCTTC; CDR3 protein: CASSRTGLGYTF
clone size: -; V gene: TRBV13; J gene: TRBJ2-5; D gene: TRBD2; CDR3 DNA: TGTGCCAGCAGTCTAGCGGGGGGGCAAGGGGAAGAGACCCAGTACTTC; CDR3 protein: CASSLAGGQGEETQYF
clone size: few; V gene: TRBV5-1; J gene: TRBJ1-3; D gene: -; CDR3 DNA: TGCGCCAGCAGCCCGACAGGTCCTAGCTCTGGAAACACCATATATTTT; CDR3 protein: CASSPTGPSSGNTIYF
clone size: -; V gene: TRBV29-1; J gene: TRBJ2-3; D gene: TRBD2; CDR3 DNA: TGCAGCGTTGGGCTAGCGGGCAGCACAGATACGCAGTATTTT; CDR3 protein: CSVGLAGSTDTQYF
clone size: -; V gene: TRBV29-1; J gene: TRBJ1-1; D gene: -; CDR3 DNA: TGCAGCGTTGGAGGGATGAACACTGAAGCTTTCTTT; CDR3 protein: CSVGGMNTEAFF
clone size: -; V gene: TRBV7-3; J gene: TRBJ2-6; D gene: -; CDR3 DNA: TGTGCCAGCAGCTTAACCAGGTCTGGGGCCAACGTCCTGACTTTC; CDR3 protein: CASSLTRSGANVLTF
clone size: -; V gene: TRBV9; J gene: TRBJ1-2; D gene: TRBD1; CDR3 DNA: TGTGCCAGCAGCGACCACTCGGGACAGGTACTTTCTAACTATGGCTACACCTTC; CDR3 protein: CASSDHSGQVLSNYGYTF
clone size: -; V gene: TRBV20-1; J gene: TRBJ1-1; D gene: -; CDR3 DNA: TGCAGTGCTAGTGAAACCAGGGATATGAACACTGAAGCTTTCTTT; CDR3 protein: CSASETRDMNTEAFF
clone size: -; V gene: TRBV4-1; J gene: TRBJ2-5; D gene: -; CDR3 DNA: TGCGCCAGCAGCCCGCCCCAAGTTAGTAACCAAGAGACCCAGTACTTC; CDR3 protein: CASSPPQVSNQETQYF
clone size: -; V gene: TRBV27; J gene: TRBJ2-7; D gene: TRBD2; CDR3 DNA: TGTGCCAGCAGTTTGTATAGCGGGTCCTCCTACGAGCAGTACTTC; CDR3 protein: CASSLYSGSSYEQYF
clone size: -; V gene: TRBV6-2/TRBV6-3; J gene: TRBJ1-6; D gene: TRBD1; CDR3 DNA: TGTGCCAGCAGTACCCCCCCGACGGGGACAGGGCTCCACTTT; CDR3 protein: CASSTPPTGTGLHF